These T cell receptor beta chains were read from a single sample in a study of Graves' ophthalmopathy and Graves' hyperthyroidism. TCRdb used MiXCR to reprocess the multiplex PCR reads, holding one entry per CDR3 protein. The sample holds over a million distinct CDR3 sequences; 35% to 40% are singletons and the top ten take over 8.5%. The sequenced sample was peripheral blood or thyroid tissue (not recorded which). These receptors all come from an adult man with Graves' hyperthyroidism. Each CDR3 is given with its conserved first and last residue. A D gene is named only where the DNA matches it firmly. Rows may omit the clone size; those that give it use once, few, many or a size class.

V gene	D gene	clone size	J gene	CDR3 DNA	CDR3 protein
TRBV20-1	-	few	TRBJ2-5	TGCAGTGCAACCGACGGGCGGAATCCTCAAGAGACCCAGTACTTC	CSATDGRNPQETQYF
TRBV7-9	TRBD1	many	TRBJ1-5	TGTGCCAGCAGCTTAGAAATTGACAGGGTAAGGCAGCCCCAGCATTTT	CASSLEIDRVRQPQHF
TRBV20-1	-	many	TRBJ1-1	TGCAGTGCTAGCGTGGCACCTCTGAACACTGAAGCTTTCTTT	CSASVAPLNTEAFF
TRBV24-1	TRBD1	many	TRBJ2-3	TGTGCCACCTCCCGGACAGGGCACTCCACAGATACGCAGTATTTT	CATSRTGHSTDTQYF
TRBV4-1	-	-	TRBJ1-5	TGCGCCAGCAGCCAAGATAGCGAGGGGAGGCAGCCCCAGCATTTT	CASSQDSEGRQPQHF
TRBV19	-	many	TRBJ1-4	TGTGCCAGTAGTCGGCGGGCAACTAATGAAAAACTGTTTTTT	CASSRRATNEKLFF
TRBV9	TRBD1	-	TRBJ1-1	TGTGCCAGCAGAACGGCGGCAGGGGGGACTGAAGCTTTCTTT	CASRTAAGGTEAFF
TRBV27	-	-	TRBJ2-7	TGTGCCAGCAGCCGACAGGACTCGAGATACGAGCAGTACTTC	CASSRQDSRYEQYF
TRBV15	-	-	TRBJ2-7	TGTGCCACCAGCAGTCCCCTAGGGGGGAACTACGAGCAGTACTTC	CATSSPLGGNYEQYF
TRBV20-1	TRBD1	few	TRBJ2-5	TGCAGTGTTATAGCAGGGGGCCAAGATGGGACCCAGTACTTC	CSVIAGGQDGTQYF
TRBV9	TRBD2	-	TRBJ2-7	TGTGCCAGCAGCTTTATATCGGGAGGGGGAGCGGGATTATACGAGCAGTACTTC	CASSFISGGGAGLYEQYF
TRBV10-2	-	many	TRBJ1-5	TGCGCCAGCAGTGAGGGGGAGAGTAAGCATTTT	CASSEGESKHF
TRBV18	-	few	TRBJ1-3	TGTGCCAGCTCGCCCCACGCAGAGCTTCGGTATTTT	CASSPHAELRYF
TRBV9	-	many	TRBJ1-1	TGTGCCAGCAGCCCCCGGGTATCACGGACTGAAGCTTTCTTT	CASSPRVSRTEAFF
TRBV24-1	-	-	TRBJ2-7	TGTGCCACCAGTGCCCCAGGGGCCTACGAGCAGTACTTC	CATSAPGAYEQYF
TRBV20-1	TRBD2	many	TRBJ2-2	TGCAGTGCTAGGCCGGCGGGGGTGACCGGGGAGCTGTTTTTT	CSARPAGVTGELFF
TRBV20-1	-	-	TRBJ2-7	TGCAGTGCTAGGACCAGGGCCCCCTCCTACGAGCAGTACTTC	CSARTRAPSYEQYF
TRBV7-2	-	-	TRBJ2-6	TGTGCCAGCAGTCAGCCCTCCGGGGCCAACGTCCTGACTTTC	CASSQPSGANVLTF
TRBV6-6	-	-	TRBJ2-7	TGTGCCAGCAGGGGGTGGGTACGAGCTAGAGAGCAGTACTTC	CASRGWVRAREQYF
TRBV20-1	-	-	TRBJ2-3	TGCAGTGCTAGAGAACTGGGGGGCCTTGGCACAGATACGCAGTATTTT	CSARELGGLGTDTQYF
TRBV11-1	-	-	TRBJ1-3	TGTGCCAGCAGCGTCCTAACAGGCTCTGGAAACACCATATATTTT	CASSVLTGSGNTIYF
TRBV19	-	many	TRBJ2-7	TGTGCCAGCAGTATCGGACAGGGAGGGTCCTACGAGCAGTACTTC	CASSIGQGGSYEQYF
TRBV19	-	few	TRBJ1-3	TGTGCCAGTAGTCCCTATCGGACAGCGAGGCCCTCTGGAAACACCATATATTTT	CASSPYRTARPSGNTIYF
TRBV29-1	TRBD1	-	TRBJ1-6	TGCAGCGTTGGCCGACAGGGGCCTAATTCACCCCTCCACTTT	CSVGRQGPNSPLHF
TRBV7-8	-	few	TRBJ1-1	TGTGCCAGCAGTACGGCCGGGACAAATGGCATGAACACTGAAGCTTTCTTT	CASSTAGTNGMNTEAFF
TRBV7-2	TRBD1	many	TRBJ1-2	TGTGCCAGCAGCTTGGTGGGACAGAACTATGGCTACACCTTC	CASSLVGQNYGYTF
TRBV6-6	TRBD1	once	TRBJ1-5	TGTGCCATCATCCCCCCGGGACAGGGAAGGTATAACTACAATCAGCCCCGGCATTTT	CAIIPPGQGRYNYNQPRHF
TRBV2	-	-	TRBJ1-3	TGTGCCTGCAGTGCCGTCCCGGAAGTCTCTGGAAACACCATATATTTT	CACSAVPEVSGNTIYF
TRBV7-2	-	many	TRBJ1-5	TGTGCCAGCAGCTTAGGTTTCGGATTAAATCAGCCCCAGCATTTT	CASSLGFGLNQPQHF
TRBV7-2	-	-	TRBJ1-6	TGTGCCAGCAGCTTAGGGTTACAGGGAGGTTCACCCCTCCACTTT	CASSLGLQGGSPLHF
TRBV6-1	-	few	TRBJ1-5	TGTGCCAGCAGTCCCCCCGGACAGCGCAATCAGCCCCAGCATTTT	CASSPPGQRNQPQHF
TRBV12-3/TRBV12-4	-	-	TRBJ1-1	TGTGCCAGCAGCCGGAAACGGGTCACTGAAGCTTTCTTT	CASSRKRVTEAFF
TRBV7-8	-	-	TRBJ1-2	TGTGCCAGCAGCTTTCGGGGGGAGCGGGGGTATGGCTACACCTTC	CASSFRGERGYGYTF
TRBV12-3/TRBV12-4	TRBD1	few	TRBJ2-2	TGTGCCAGCAGTCCCCGACAGGGGGAAGTTTTCGGGGAGCTGTTTTTT	CASSPRQGEVFGELFF
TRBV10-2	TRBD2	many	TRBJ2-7	TGTGCCAGCAGCGCCGGACTAGCGAATTCCTACGAGCAGTACTTC	CASSAGLANSYEQYF
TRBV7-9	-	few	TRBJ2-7	TGTGCTAGCAGCTCCACCTCCTCGGGCGAGCAGTACTTC	CASSSTSSGEQYF
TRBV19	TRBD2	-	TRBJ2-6	TGTGCCAGTAGCCCACTAGCGGGCGGCTCTGGGGCCAACGTCCTGACTTTC	CASSPLAGGSGANVLTF
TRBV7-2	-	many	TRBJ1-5	TGTGCCAGCAGCGATAAGGGGAATCTGGGGGCCAATCAGCCCCAGCATTTT	CASSDKGNLGANQPQHF
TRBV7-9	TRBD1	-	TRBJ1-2	TGTGCCAGCAGCTTATTTACAGGGACAGGGATAAACTATGGCTACACCTTC	CASSLFTGTGINYGYTF
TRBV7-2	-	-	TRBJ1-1	TGTGCCAGCAGCTTAGTATTAGGGGCGGACCCGGTGGGCACTGAAGCTTTCTTT	CASSLVLGADPVGTEAFF
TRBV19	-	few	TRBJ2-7	TGTGCCAGTAGTATAGAGGTCTACTCCTACGAGCAGTACTTC	CASSIEVYSYEQYF
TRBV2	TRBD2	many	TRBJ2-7	TGTGCCAGCCGAGCGTTAAGCGGGGGGGTTTACGAGCAGTACTTC	CASRALSGGVYEQYF
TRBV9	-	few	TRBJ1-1	TGTGCCAGCAGATCGACATCGAGGAACACTGAAGCTTTCTTT	CASRSTSRNTEAFF
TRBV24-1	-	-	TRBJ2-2	TGCAGTGCTAGAGAGGCCGGGAGTGGCACCGGGGAGCTGTTTTTT	CSAREAGSGTGELFF
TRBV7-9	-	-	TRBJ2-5	TGTGCCAGCAGCTTTTTCAGTCAAGGGACCCAGTACTTC	CASSFFSQGTQYF
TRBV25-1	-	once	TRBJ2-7	TGTGCCAGCAGTGACGAGCGGGCCCTGGCCTTTTACGAGCAGTACTTC	CASSDERALAFYEQYF
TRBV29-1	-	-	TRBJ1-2	TGCAGCCATATCACAGGGAACTATGGCTACACCTTC	CSHITGNYGYTF
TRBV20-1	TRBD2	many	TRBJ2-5	TGCAGTGCTAATACCTGGCTAGCGGGAGGACAAGAGACCCAGTACTTC	CSANTWLAGGQETQYF
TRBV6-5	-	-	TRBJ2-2	TGTGCCAGCAGTTACTTCTCGACCGGGGAGCTGTTTTTT	CASSYFSTGELFF
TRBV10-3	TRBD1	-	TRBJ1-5	TGTGCCATCAGTGCTAGACAGGGGGATAGCAATCAGCCCCAGCATTTT	CAISARQGDSNQPQHF